A selection of T cell receptor beta chains follows, all from one sample in a study of blood T cell dynamics during melanoma immunotherapy. TCRdb's copy holds only in-frame clones and misses some; the assay was immunoSEQ multiplex PCR. The data show 11,000 or so clones, less than 90% seen once. The sequenced sample was blood, obtained from a patient treated with checkpoint blockade. The receptor set was obtained from a human donor with melanoma. Both conserved end residues are part of each CDR3. The D gene is left open where the match is weak. Clone sizes are given selectively: once, few, many, or a class where the clone is expanded.

j_call: TRBJ1-6; clone_size: few; d_call: -; v_call: TRBV7-9; cdr3_length: 15; cdr3_aa: CASSSAAVPRSPLHF; cdr3_nt: TGTGCCAGCAGTTCAGCGGCGGTCCCCCGGTCACCCCTCCACTTT
j_call: TRBJ2-5; clone_size: -; d_call: TRBD2; v_call: TRBV5-1; cdr3_length: 18; cdr3_aa: CASSQQGYLAGEEETQYF; cdr3_nt: TGCGCCAGCAGCCAACAGGGATACCTAGCGGGAGAGGAAGAGACCCAGTACTTC
j_call: TRBJ2-5; clone_size: -; d_call: TRBD2; v_call: TRBV27; cdr3_length: 16; cdr3_aa: CASSFASGRAGETQYF; cdr3_nt: TGTGCCAGCAGTTTCGCCAGCGGGAGGGCCGGGGAGACCCAGTACTTC
j_call: TRBJ1-1; clone_size: -; d_call: TRBD1; v_call: TRBV19; cdr3_length: 16; cdr3_aa: CASSMGGQGRRTEAFF; cdr3_nt: TGTGCCAGTAGTATGGGTGGACAGGGAAGACGGACTGAAGCTTTCTTT
j_call: TRBJ2-1; clone_size: -; d_call: -; v_call: TRBV29-1; cdr3_length: 14; cdr3_aa: CSVRGTLGGEEQFF; cdr3_nt: TGCAGCGTTCGGGGCACTCTAGGTGGGGAGGAGCAGTTCTTC
j_call: TRBJ2-1; clone_size: -; d_call: TRBD2; v_call: TRBV28; cdr3_length: 14; cdr3_aa: CASSSSGGDDEQFF; cdr3_nt: TGTGCCAGCAGTTCTAGCGGGGGGGACGATGAGCAGTTCTTC
j_call: TRBJ2-2; clone_size: -; d_call: TRBD1; v_call: TRBV6-4; cdr3_length: 17; cdr3_aa: CASSASHGTVNTGELFF; cdr3_nt: TGTGCCAGCAGCGCCTCCCACGGGACAGTTAACACCGGGGAGCTGTTTTTT
j_call: TRBJ1-3; clone_size: -; d_call: TRBD1; v_call: TRBV6-5; cdr3_length: 13; cdr3_aa: CASTQGTGIAIYF; cdr3_nt: TGTGCCAGCACCCAAGGGACAGGGATCGCCATATATTTT
j_call: TRBJ2-5; clone_size: -; d_call: -; v_call: TRBV5-1; cdr3_length: 14; cdr3_aa: CASSGGRAGETQYF; cdr3_nt: TGCGCCAGCAGCGGCGGAAGGGCGGGAGAGACCCAGTACTTC
j_call: TRBJ2-5; clone_size: -; d_call: TRBD2; v_call: TRBV7-2; cdr3_length: 15; cdr3_aa: CASSSPGTSGRGQYF; cdr3_nt: TGTGCCAGCAGCTCCCCCGGGACTAGCGGGAGGGGCCAGTACTTC
j_call: TRBJ2-7; clone_size: once; d_call: -; v_call: TRBV4-3; cdr3_length: 15; cdr3_aa: CASSQDFNAAYEQYF; cdr3_nt: TGCGCCAGCAGCCAAGATTTTAATGCGGCCTACGAGCAGTACTTC
j_call: TRBJ2-5; clone_size: -; d_call: TRBD2; v_call: TRBV5-4; cdr3_length: 16; cdr3_aa: CASSPAAGGRGETQYF; cdr3_nt: TGTGCCAGCAGCCCAGCAGCGGGGGGCCGGGGGGAGACCCAGTACTTC
j_call: TRBJ2-3; clone_size: -; d_call: -; v_call: TRBV5-8; cdr3_length: 13; cdr3_aa: CASRQEFTDTQYF; cdr3_nt: TGTGCCAGCAGGCAGGAATTCACAGATACGCAGTATTTT
j_call: TRBJ2-2; clone_size: -; d_call: -; v_call: TRBV10-2; cdr3_length: 15; cdr3_aa: CASSEMGGGTGELFF; cdr3_nt: TGCGCCAGCAGTGAAATGGGAGGGGGTACCGGGGAGCTGTTTTTT
j_call: TRBJ1-2; clone_size: -; d_call: -; v_call: TRBV11-2; cdr3_length: 15; cdr3_aa: CASSLDLVDLYGYTF; cdr3_nt: TGTGCCAGCAGCTTAGATCTCGTGGATCTCTATGGCTACACCTTC
j_call: TRBJ1-1; clone_size: once; d_call: -; v_call: TRBV19; cdr3_length: 13; cdr3_aa: CASRGRMNTEAFF; cdr3_nt: TGTGCCAGTAGAGGTAGGATGAACACTGAAGCTTTCTTT
j_call: TRBJ2-7; clone_size: -; d_call: TRBD2; v_call: TRBV7-2; cdr3_length: 15; cdr3_aa: CASSFTSGTLYEQYF; cdr3_nt: TGTGCCAGCAGCTTTACTAGCGGGACCCTCTACGAGCAGTACTTC
j_call: TRBJ2-2; clone_size: -; d_call: -; v_call: TRBV10-3; cdr3_length: 17; cdr3_aa: CAISESRTNLNTGELFF; cdr3_nt: TGTGCCATCAGTGAGTCAAGGACAAACTTGAACACCGGGGAGCTGTTTTTT
j_call: TRBJ1-6; clone_size: once; d_call: -; v_call: TRBV7-2; cdr3_length: 13; cdr3_aa: CASSSRHLSPLHF; cdr3_nt: TGTGCCAGCAGCTCCCGACACCTTTCACCCCTCCACTTT
j_call: TRBJ1-2; clone_size: -; d_call: -; v_call: TRBV7-9; cdr3_length: 15; cdr3_aa: CAVTAGQGSNYGYTF; cdr3_nt: TGTGCCGTCACAGCGGGCCAGGGTTCAAACTATGGCTACACCTTC
j_call: TRBJ1-2; clone_size: -; d_call: -; v_call: TRBV5-5; cdr3_length: 17; cdr3_aa: CASSLERGPTDNYGYTF; cdr3_nt: TGTGCCAGCAGCTTGGAGCGGGGACCTACGGATAACTATGGCTACACCTTC
j_call: TRBJ1-1; clone_size: -; d_call: -; v_call: TRBV6-5; cdr3_length: 13; cdr3_aa: CASSEQLNTEAFF; cdr3_nt: TGTGCCAGCAGTGAACAACTGAACACTGAAGCTTTCTTT
j_call: TRBJ1-1; clone_size: -; d_call: TRBD1; v_call: TRBV5-1; cdr3_length: 15; cdr3_aa: CASSPNAGGRTEAFF; cdr3_nt: TGCGCCAGCAGCCCGAACGCAGGGGGCAGGACTGAAGCTTTCTTT
j_call: TRBJ1-1; clone_size: -; d_call: TRBD1; v_call: TRBV11-2; cdr3_length: 15; cdr3_aa: CASSLVGQGGTEAFF; cdr3_nt: TGTGCCAGCAGCTTAGTCGGACAGGGGGGCACTGAAGCTTTCTTT
j_call: TRBJ2-6; clone_size: -; d_call: -; v_call: TRBV7-6; cdr3_length: 19; cdr3_aa: CASSLRSGGGPSGANVLTF; cdr3_nt: TGTGCCAGCAGCCTCCGGAGTGGGGGGGGCCCCTCTGGGGCCAACGTCCTGACTTTC
j_call: TRBJ2-2; clone_size: -; d_call: -; v_call: TRBV2; cdr3_length: 16; cdr3_aa: CASSEGGGRVTGELFF; cdr3_nt: TGTGCCAGCAGTGAAGGGGGGGGCAGGGTGACCGGGGAGCTGTTTTTT
j_call: TRBJ2-7; clone_size: once; d_call: -; v_call: TRBV2; cdr3_length: 13; cdr3_aa: CASSRPPSYEQYF; cdr3_nt: TGTGCCAGCAGTCGACCCCCCTCCTACGAGCAGTACTTC
j_call: TRBJ2-3; clone_size: -; d_call: -; v_call: TRBV7-9; cdr3_length: 17; cdr3_aa: CASSSRDSGTSTDTQYF; cdr3_nt: TGTGCCAGCAGCTCTCGGGACAGCGGGACGAGCACAGATACGCAGTATTTT
j_call: TRBJ1-3; clone_size: -; d_call: -; v_call: TRBV18; cdr3_length: 16; cdr3_aa: CASSPSRGNSGNTIYF; cdr3_nt: TGTGCCAGCTCACCGTCCAGGGGCAACTCTGGAAACACCATATATTTT
j_call: TRBJ1-5; clone_size: -; d_call: TRBD1; v_call: TRBV19; cdr3_length: 15; cdr3_aa: CASSSGQGVDQPQHF; cdr3_nt: TGTGCCAGTAGTAGTGGGCAGGGGGTTGATCAGCCCCAGCATTTT
j_call: TRBJ2-3; clone_size: -; d_call: TRBD2; v_call: TRBV9; cdr3_length: 18; cdr3_aa: CASSMGLAGGTSTDTQYF; cdr3_nt: TGTGCCAGCAGCATGGGACTAGCGGGGGGAACTAGCACAGATACGCAGTATTTT
j_call: TRBJ1-6; clone_size: -; d_call: -; v_call: TRBV7-9; cdr3_length: 16; cdr3_aa: CASSPAQGSSNSPLHF; cdr3_nt: TGTGCCAGCAGCCCAGCACAGGGATCCAGCAATTCACCCCTCCACTTT
j_call: TRBJ1-5; clone_size: -; d_call: -; v_call: TRBV28; cdr3_length: 17; cdr3_aa: CASSSLVGRHYNQPQHF; cdr3_nt: TGTGCCAGCAGTTCCCTGGTAGGGAGGCATTACAATCAGCCCCAGCATTTT
j_call: TRBJ2-1; clone_size: few; d_call: -; v_call: TRBV5-1; cdr3_length: 13; cdr3_aa: CASSGSEANEQFF; cdr3_nt: TGCGCCAGCAGCGGGTCTGAGGCCAATGAGCAGTTCTTC
j_call: TRBJ2-1; clone_size: -; d_call: -; v_call: TRBV9; cdr3_length: 13; cdr3_aa: CASSVGLYGEQFF; cdr3_nt: TGTGCCAGCAGCGTTGGACTATACGGTGAGCAGTTCTTC
j_call: TRBJ1-6; clone_size: -; d_call: -; v_call: TRBV6-5; cdr3_length: 13; cdr3_aa: CASSYGQLSPLHF; cdr3_nt: TGTGCCAGCAGTTACGGACAGCTTTCACCCCTCCACTTT
j_call: TRBJ1-5; clone_size: -; d_call: -; v_call: TRBV13; cdr3_length: 13; cdr3_aa: CASSLGGYQPQHF; cdr3_nt: TGTGCCAGCAGCTTAGGGGGGTATCAGCCCCAGCATTTT
j_call: TRBJ1-5; clone_size: -; d_call: -; v_call: TRBV28; cdr3_length: 13; cdr3_aa: CASSERQVKPQHF; cdr3_nt: TGTGCCAGCAGTGAGAGACAGGTTAAGCCCCAGCATTTT
j_call: TRBJ1-5; clone_size: few; d_call: TRBD1; v_call: TRBV6-1; cdr3_length: 15; cdr3_aa: CASRGQGFSDQPQHF; cdr3_nt: TGTGCCAGCAGGGGACAGGGGTTTAGCGATCAGCCCCAGCATTTT
j_call: TRBJ2-3; clone_size: -; d_call: -; v_call: TRBV6-1; cdr3_length: 15; cdr3_aa: CASRRDPKLSDTQYF; cdr3_nt: TGTGCCAGCAGACGAGACCCCAAGCTATCAGATACGCAGTATTTT
j_call: TRBJ1-3; clone_size: -; d_call: -; v_call: TRBV28; cdr3_length: 15; cdr3_aa: CASSLSTSSGNTIYF; cdr3_nt: TGTGCCAGCAGTTTATCTACGAGCTCTGGAAACACCATATATTTT
j_call: TRBJ2-3; clone_size: -; d_call: TRBD2; v_call: TRBV10-2; cdr3_length: 14; cdr3_aa: CASSTSGSSDTQYF; cdr3_nt: TGCGCCAGCAGTACTAGCGGGAGTAGCGATACGCAGTATTTT
j_call: TRBJ2-1; clone_size: -; d_call: -; v_call: TRBV5-6; cdr3_length: 15; cdr3_aa: CASSPGRGGYNEQFF; cdr3_nt: TGTGCCAGCAGCCCGGGCAGGGGAGGCTACAATGAGCAGTTCTTC
j_call: TRBJ2-4; clone_size: -; d_call: TRBD2; v_call: TRBV19; cdr3_length: 17; cdr3_aa: CASSIGGGVTYKNIQYF; cdr3_nt: TGTGCCAGTAGTATAGGTGGGGGGGTAACTTACAAAAACATTCAGTACTTC
j_call: TRBJ2-5; clone_size: -; d_call: TRBD1; v_call: TRBV7-2; cdr3_length: 16; cdr3_aa: CASSLEGQGIWETQYF; cdr3_nt: TGTGCCAGCAGTCTAGAGGGACAGGGGATATGGGAGACCCAGTACTTC
j_call: TRBJ2-2; clone_size: -; d_call: -; v_call: TRBV2; cdr3_length: 15; cdr3_aa: CASSGQGRYTGELFF; cdr3_nt: TGTGCCAGCAGTGGGCAGGGGAGGTACACCGGGGAGCTGTTTTTT
j_call: TRBJ1-4; clone_size: -; d_call: -; v_call: TRBV4-1; cdr3_length: 14; cdr3_aa: CASSPRGKGEKLFF; cdr3_nt: TGCGCCAGCAGCCCAAGGGGCAAAGGTGAAAAACTGTTTTTT
j_call: TRBJ1-5; clone_size: -; d_call: -; v_call: TRBV19; cdr3_length: 15; cdr3_aa: CASSINPGSNQPQHF; cdr3_nt: TGTGCCAGTAGTATAAACCCCGGGAGCAATCAGCCCCAGCATTTT
j_call: TRBJ1-6; clone_size: -; d_call: -; v_call: TRBV19; cdr3_length: 15; cdr3_aa: CATTTSTGKNSPLHF; cdr3_nt: TGTGCCACCACGACTTCTACAGGGAAAAATTCACCCCTCCACTTT
j_call: TRBJ2-5; clone_size: -; d_call: -; v_call: TRBV2; cdr3_length: 13; cdr3_aa: CASSRNQQETQYF; cdr3_nt: TGTGCCAGCAGTCGTAACCAGCAAGAGACCCAGTACTTC
j_call: TRBJ2-5; clone_size: -; d_call: TRBD1; v_call: TRBV5-1; cdr3_length: 15; cdr3_aa: CASSNPRGLAETQYF; cdr3_nt: TGCGCCAGCAGCAACCCCAGGGGGCTGGCGGAGACCCAGTACTTC
j_call: TRBJ2-5; clone_size: -; d_call: -; v_call: TRBV29-1; cdr3_length: 11; cdr3_aa: CSGQEGETQYF; cdr3_nt: TGCAGCGGGCAGGAGGGGGAGACCCAGTACTTC
j_call: TRBJ1-1; clone_size: once; d_call: -; v_call: TRBV11-3; cdr3_length: 13; cdr3_aa: CASSLERATEAFF; cdr3_nt: TGTGCCAGCAGCTTAGAGCGGGCAACTGAAGCTTTCTTT